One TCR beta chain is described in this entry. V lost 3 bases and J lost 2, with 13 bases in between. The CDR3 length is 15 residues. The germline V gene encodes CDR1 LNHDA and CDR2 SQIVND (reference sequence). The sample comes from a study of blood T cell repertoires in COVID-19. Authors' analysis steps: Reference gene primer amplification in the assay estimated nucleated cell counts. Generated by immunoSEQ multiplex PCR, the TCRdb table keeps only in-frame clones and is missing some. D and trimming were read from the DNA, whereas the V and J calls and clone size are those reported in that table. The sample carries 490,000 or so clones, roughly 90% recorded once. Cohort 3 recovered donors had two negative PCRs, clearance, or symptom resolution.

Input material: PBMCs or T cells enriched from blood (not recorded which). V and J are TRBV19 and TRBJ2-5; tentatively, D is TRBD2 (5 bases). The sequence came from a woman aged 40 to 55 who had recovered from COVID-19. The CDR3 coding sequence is TGTGCCAGTAGTATCGGGGATACCGCTCAAGAGACCCAGTACTTC. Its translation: CASSIGDTAQETQYF.